The source of this T cell receptor (beta chain) is a study of cytomegalovirus exposure and HLA in healthy donors. TCRdb keeps only in-frame clones here, not all; method: immunoSEQ multiplex PCR. The table shows approximately 170,000 clones, with around 85% occurring only once. Trimming took 0 bases from V and 2 from J; bases not matched to a gene: 1. Looked up from germline, CDR1 is SGHDT and CDR2 is YYEEEE. The CDR3 runs to 15 residues. Sequencing was performed on PBMCs. J is TRBJ2-3 and V is TRBV5-6, with 9 bases that match TRBD2. This receptor was obtained from a man younger than 35 in good health and CMV-seropositive. The CDR3 loop reads CASSLASGTTDTQYF. CDR3 coding DNA: TGTGCCAGCAGCTTGGCTAGCGGGACCACAGATACGCAGTATTTT.